The rows below give T cell receptor beta chains drawn from one sample of a study of cytomegalovirus exposure and HLA in healthy donors. The protocol was immunoSEQ multiplex PCR, while the TCRdb copy is restricted to in-frame clones and leaves out a portion. The data contain 60,000 to 90,000 clones, about 73% of them seen just once; the ten biggest clones take up about 8.9%. The sequenced material came from PBMCs. All receptors derive from a woman aged 45-65 years in good health and CMV-seropositive. The CDR3 runs from the conserved cysteine through the conserved F or W. Each record gives: D gene, J gene, V gene, clone size, CDR3 protein, CDR3 DNA. D genes are given only for firm matches. The size field is filled for only some rows; it gives once, few, many or a size class.

TRBD1 TRBJ1-5 TRBV19 . CASSSLLGTGSNQPQHF TGTGCCAGTAGTTCTCTACTCGGGACAGGTAGCAATCAGCCCCAGCATTTT
. TRBJ2-5 TRBV28 . CASRWGPKETQYF TGTGCCAGCAGATGGGGCCCAAAAGAGACCCAGTACTTC
TRBD1 TRBJ2-7 TRBV18 . CASIGWTGENYEQYF TGTGCCAGCATAGGATGGACAGGGGAAAACTACGAGCAGTACTTC
TRBD1 TRBJ1-1 TRBV5-1 . CASSATGDPEAFF TGCGCCAGCAGCGCCACAGGGGACCCTGAAGCTTTCTTT
. TRBJ2-7 TRBV28 . CASHGGEYEQYF TGTGCCAGCCATGGTGGAGAATACGAGCAGTACTTC
TRBD2 TRBJ2-3 TRBV5-1 . CASSPRTSGKQGTQYF TGCGCCAGCAGCCCACGGACTAGCGGGAAGCAGGGTACGCAGTATTTT
. TRBJ2-7 TRBV7-8 . CASSKTVSSYEQYF TGTGCCAGCAGCAAAACAGTGAGCTCCTACGAGCAGTACTTC
. TRBJ1-5 TRBV7-8 few CANNQDSLMNQPQHF TGTGCCAACAACCAGGACAGCCTGATGAATCAGCCCCAGCATTTT
. TRBJ1-1 TRBV7-3 . CASSAGPNTEAFF TGTGCCAGCAGCGCGGGACCCAACACTGAAGCTTTCTTT
. TRBJ2-2 TRBV28 once CASSLVGGGTGELFF TGTGCCAGCAGTTTAGTGGGGGGTGGAACCGGGGAGCTGTTTTTT
TRBD2 TRBJ2-3 TRBV29-1 . CSVPGTSGSTDTQYF TGCAGCGTTCCTGGGACTAGCGGGAGCACAGATACGCAGTATTTT
. TRBJ2-6 TRBV5-5 . CASSLGGYGANVLTF TGTGCCAGCAGCTTGGGAGGGTATGGGGCCAACGTCCTGACTTTC
. TRBJ1-1 TRBV29-1 . CSVSGHANTEAFF TGCAGCGTCTCGGGACACGCGAACACTGAAGCTTTCTTT
. TRBJ1-2 TRBV7-2 . CASSLAGYRRDYGYTF TGTGCCAGCAGCTTAGCGGGCTATCGGCGGGATTATGGCTACACCTTC
. TRBJ1-2 TRBV27 . CASSLQGLRPHGYTF TGTGCCAGCAGTCTACAGGGATTACGGCCCCATGGCTACACCTTC
TRBD1 TRBJ1-1 TRBV5-1 once CASSLVGQGAPEAFF TGCGCCAGCAGCTTGGTCGGACAGGGGGCTCCTGAAGCTTTCTTT
. TRBJ1-2 TRBV6-6 . CASSYPQGSYGYTF TGTGCCAGCAGTTACCCACAGGGTTCGTATGGCTACACCTTC
. TRBJ1-5 TRBV19 few CATLGGINQPQHF TGTGCCACCCTCGGAGGGATCAACCAGCCCCAGCATTTT
TRBD2 TRBJ2-5 TRBV18 . CASSPRRAGTSAGNQETQYF TGTGCCAGCTCACCACGAAGGGCCGGGACTAGCGCGGGGAACCAAGAGACCCAGTACTTC
. TRBJ2-5 TRBV30 once CAWSKETQYF TGTGCCTGGTCAAAAGAGACCCAGTACTTC
. TRBJ2-7 TRBV7-2 . CASSPIGSAPGEQYF TGTGCCAGCAGCCCTATAGGGAGCGCCCCGGGGGAGCAGTACTTC
. TRBJ1-2 TRBV9 . CASSGFKEANYGYTF TGTGCCAGCAGCGGTTTCAAAGAGGCTAACTATGGCTACACCTTC
. TRBJ2-1 TRBV12-5 . CASGLVLGSGYNEQFF TGTGCTAGTGGTTTGGTACTCGGGTCCGGGTACAATGAGCAGTTCTTC
TRBD1 TRBJ1-1 TRBV7-2 . CASRPTGDTEAFF TGTGCCAGCAGACCAACAGGGGACACTGAAGCTTTCTTT
. TRBJ1-2 TRBV19 . CASSILSGAGGYTF TGTGCCAGTAGTATATTGTCTGGGGCCGGGGGCTACACCTTC
. TRBJ1-2 TRBV29-1 . CSVSHNPINYGYTF TGCAGCGTTTCGCACAATCCGATAAACTATGGCTACACCTTC
TRBD2 TRBJ2-1 TRBV9 . CASSVGTSGYNEQFF TGTGCCAGCAGCGTAGGGACTAGCGGCTACAATGAGCAGTTCTTC
. TRBJ2-6 TRBV5-1 few CASSGSSGANVLTF TGCGCCAGCAGCGGGAGCTCTGGGGCCAACGTCCTGACTTTC
TRBD2 TRBJ2-1 TRBV19 . CASSGGSSGSRYEQFF TGTGCCAGTAGTGGTGGGTCTAGCGGGAGTAGGTATGAGCAGTTCTTC
. TRBJ2-5 TRBV30 . CAWTGRGHRYQETQYF TGTGCCTGGACGGGCAGGGGCCACCGGTACCAAGAGACCCAGTACTTC
TRBD1 TRBJ2-2 TRBV7-2 few CASSLGTGESGELFF TGTGCCAGCAGCTTAGGGACAGGGGAATCCGGGGAGCTGTTTTTT
. TRBJ1-2 TRBV28 . CASSSPGGDYGYTF TGTGCCAGCAGTTCGCCCGGCGGCGACTATGGCTACACCTTC
. TRBJ1-1 TRBV10-1 once CASSVGDINTEAFF TGCGCCAGCAGTGTCGGCGACATCAACACTGAAGCTTTCTTT
. TRBJ2-1 TRBV28 few CASSQSPEQFF TGTGCCAGCAGCCAAAGCCCGGAGCAGTTCTTC
. TRBJ2-1 TRBV11-2 . CASSLGGGSEQFF TGTGCCAGCAGCTTAGGAGGAGGGAGTGAGCAGTTCTTC
. TRBJ2-1 TRBV5-4 few CASSRDSRNEQFF TGTGCCAGCAGCCGGGACTCCCGCAATGAGCAGTTCTTC